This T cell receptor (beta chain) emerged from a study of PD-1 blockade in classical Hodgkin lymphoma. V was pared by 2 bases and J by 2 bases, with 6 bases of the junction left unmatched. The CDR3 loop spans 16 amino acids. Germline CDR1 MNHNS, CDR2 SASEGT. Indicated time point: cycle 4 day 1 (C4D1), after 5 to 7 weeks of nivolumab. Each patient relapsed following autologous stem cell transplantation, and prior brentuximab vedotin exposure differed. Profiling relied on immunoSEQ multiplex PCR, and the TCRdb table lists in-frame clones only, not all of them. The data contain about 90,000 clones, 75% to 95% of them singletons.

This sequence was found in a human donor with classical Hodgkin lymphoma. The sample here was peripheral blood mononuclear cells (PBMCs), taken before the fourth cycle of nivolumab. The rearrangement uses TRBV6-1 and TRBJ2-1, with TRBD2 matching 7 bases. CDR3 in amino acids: CASSEFSSGTYNEQFF. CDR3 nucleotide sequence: TGTGCCAGCAGTGAATTCTCCAGCGGGACCTACAATGAGCAGTTCTTC.